This T cell receptor (beta chain) was sequenced during a study of T cells in Graves' hyperthyroidism and ophthalmopathy. General study findings and limits: By a 13 V-J model, ophthalmopathy was set apart from stable hyperthyroidism. Most thyroid clonotypes with frequency above 0.001 were detected in blood.

TCR beta CDR3 region amplification was performed from RNA transcripts. TCR CDR3 regions were first amplified by RT-PCR with HTBI primers. TCRdb ran MiXCR on the multiplex PCR reads and lists one entry per CDR3 protein. The sample records around 350,000 distinct CDR3 sequences, 20% to 25% being singletons. Criteria for exclusion of patients were uncontrolled infection, other autoimmune disease, pregnancy or lactation. Fresh 10 ml peripheral blood yielded PBMCs. A word on this clonotype: Its antigen is not identified.

The sample consisted of blood. This clonotype was obtained from a man aged 45 to 65 with Graves' hyperthyroidism.

The CDR3 region is CASSEGVRRGETQYF. CDR3 coding DNA: TGTGCCAGCAGCGAGGGAGTAAGGAGAGGCGAGACCCAGTACTTC. The V and J genes are TRBV7-7 and TRBJ2-5, with D maybe TRBD2 (5 bases). Trimming took 5 bases from V and 5 from J, leaving 18 bases between them. Germline CDR1 SSHAT, CDR2 FNYEAQ (reference sequence). The CDR3 spans 15 residues.